Described below is a single TCR beta chain sequence and its context. The antigen is not known. V was clipped by 2 bases and J by 8 bases; unmatched bases: 6. The germline CDR1 and CDR2 sequences are SGHRS and YFSETQ. The CDR3 spans 14 residues. These data belong to a study of T cells after yellow fever vaccination. Whole-study findings and limits: Post-booster repertoires again held most primary-vaccination clones (about 95% CD4, roughly 88% CD8).

The study made its TCR cDNA through 5'RACE template switching. That step introduced a universal primer site along with UMIs. TCRdb ran MiXCR on the 5' RACE reads and lists one entry per CDR3 protein. The table includes about 300,000 distinct CDR3 sequences, about 6.9% detected once. The sequence was obtained from a man younger than 35 who received the YFV17D yellow fever vaccine. The sequencing here drew on PBMCs, taken approximately 40 days after the first yellow fever vaccination. The chain uses TRBV5-1 and TRBJ1-4; 7 positions match TRBD1. CDR3 bases: TGCGCCAGCAGCTTTGACAGGGCGGGCGAAAAACTGTTTTTT. Protein: CASSFDRAGEKLFF.